These 6 T cell receptor beta chains share one sample of origin, sequenced in a study of PD-1 blockade in mismatch repair-deficient tumors. Clones were read by immunoSEQ multiplex PCR, and TCRdb kept only the in-frame ones, dropping some. The sample holds 85,000 to 130,000 clones, 82% seen once. Material: peripheral blood, obtained roughly 35 weeks after starting pembrolizumab. The receptors originated from an adult with mismatch repair-deficient cancer.

This chain connects TRBV7-8 to TRBJ1-1; a possible D gene is TRBD1 (6 bases). Germline V gene data show CDR1 as SGHVS and CDR2 as FQNEAQ. This CDR3 spans 18 amino acids. The germline V and J ends were trimmed by 4 bases and 0 bases, with 21 bases remaining between them. The CDR3 DNA reads as TGTGCCAGCAGCTACTTACTGGGACAAACTGGCGTGAACACTGAAGCTTTCTTT. As protein: CASSYLLGQTGVNTEAFF.

The CDR3 DNA reads as TGTGCTAGTGGTTTGGTCCCCAGGGAGCGTGAGACCCAGTACTTC. As protein: CASGLVPRERETQYF. The rearrangement links TRBV12-5 to TRBJ2-5; D could derive from TRBD1 or TRBD2 (5 bases each). Germline V CDR1 and CDR2: LGHNT, FRNRAP. CDR3 size: 15 residues. Trimming removed 0 bases at V and 5 bases at J, with 13 bases between.

The rearrangement uses TRBV5-1 and TRBJ2-3; possible D gene TRBD1, 6 bases. CDR1 is SGHRS and CDR2 is YFSETQ in the germline V gene. Between the trimmed V and J ends, which lost 2 bases and 3 bases, there was a span of 13 bases. CDR3 size: 15 residues. The DNA of the CDR3 is TGCGCCAGCAGCTTTTTACCGGACAGTACAGATACGCAGTATTTT. Translation gives CASSFLPDSTDTQYF. Looking up the rest from reference TRBV5-1 and TRBJ2-3 gives the full variable domain: KAGVTQTPRYLIKTRGQQVTLSCSPISGHRSVSWYQQTPGQGLQFLFEYFSETQRNKGNFPGRFSGRQFSNSRSEMNVSTLELGDSALYLCASSFLPDSTDTQYFGPGTRLTVL.

The chain is built from TRBV25-1 and TRBJ2-3, with D perhaps TRBD1 (6 bases). Trimming removed 7 bases at V and 4 bases at J, with 21 bases between. The CDR3 extends over 16 amino acids. The germline V gene has CDR1 MGHDK and CDR2 SYGVNS. Here the CDR3 reads CASKSAGVWVPDTQYF. CDR3 bases: TGTGCCAGCAAAAGCGCAGGGGTTTGGGTCCCAGATACGCAGTATTTT.

CDR3 coding DNA: TGTGCCAGTAGACATGGCAATCGTGAAGCTTTCTTT. The encoded protein is CASRHGNREAFF. The V and J genes are TRBV19 and TRBJ1-1; no definite D call. CDR3 length: 12 residues. Trimming removed 6 bases from V and 7 bases from J, with 12 bases in between. CDR1 is LNHDA and CDR2 is SQIVND in the germline V gene (reference sequence).

The chain links TRBV5-1 to TRBJ2-7, with 9 bases matching TRBD1. This CDR3 comprises 14 residues. V shed 1 base, J shed 5 bases, and the junction held 4 bases outside the gene matches. The V gene's germline CDR1 is SGHRS and CDR2 YFSETQ. The CDR3 protein is CASSLTGGWNEQYF. In nucleotides, the CDR3 is TGCGCCAGCAGCTTGACAGGGGGCTGGAACGAGCAGTACTTC. Combining the CDR3 with reference TRBV5-1 and TRBJ2-7 gives the whole variable domain KAGVTQTPRYLIKTRGQQVTLSCSPISGHRSVSWYQQTPGQGLQFLFEYFSETQRNKGNFPGRFSGRQFSNSRSEMNVSTLELGDSALYLCASSLTGGWNEQYFGPGTRLTVT.